This T cell receptor (beta chain) was captured in a study of blood T cells in healthy people across ages. Every participating donor contributed 9.5 to 10 milliliters of peripheral blood through a draw. The CDR3 is 14 residues long. Germline assignment: CDR1 LGHDT and CDR2 YNNKEL (reference sequence). V shed 4 bases and J 5 bases; nucleotides not matched to a gene: 5. PCR was performed a second time for about 6 to 12 cycles using a sample-barcoded 5' primer and a J-beta primer mix. All samples yielded 3 million or more CDR3-containing paired-end reads. Via MiXCR, TCRdb re-called the 5' RACE reads, giving one row per CDR3 protein. The sample includes over 450,000 distinct CDR3 sequences, approximately 25% of them seen just once. Only a few counts were recorded for this clonotype. Separately, the same data were catalogued under a study of T cells of mothers and their children.

Sequencing was done on a sample of blood. The chain joins TRBV3-1 to TRBJ1-1; 9 nucleotides line up with TRBD1. This TCR was recovered from a boy between 10 and 17 years old in good health. CDR3 amino acids: CASSPWDRVTEAFF. The CDR3 nucleotides read TGTGCCAGCAGCCCCTGGGACAGGGTAACTGAAGCTTTCTTT.